A selection of T cell receptor beta chains follows, all from one sample in a study of blood T cells in healthy people across ages. TCRdb reprocessed the 5' RACE reads via MiXCR and lists one record per CDR3 protein. Here the sample spans roughly 930,000 distinct CDR3 sequences, roughly 52% being singletons. What was sequenced was blood. These receptors were obtained from a man aged 30 to 39 in good health. CDR3s include the opening cysteine and the closing phenylalanine or tryptophan. D genes are given only for firm matches. Expanded clones are given a class, and other clones once, few, many or no size at all.

size: few; V: TRBV6-5; D: -; J: TRBJ1-2; DNA: TGTGCCAGCAGCCGCATTTACACCTTC; CDR3: CASSRIYTF
size: few; V: TRBV14; D: -; J: TRBJ1-1; DNA: TGTGCCAGCAGCCAGGGGGCAAGGAACACTGAAGCTTTCTTT; CDR3: CASSQGARNTEAFF
size: -; V: TRBV6-2/TRBV6-3; D: -; J: TRBJ2-5; DNA: TGTGCCAGCAGCCTCTTTCCCGGGACCCAAGAGACCCAGTACTTC; CDR3: CASSLFPGTQETQYF
size: once; V: TRBV20-1; D: -; J: TRBJ1-5; DNA: TGCAGTGCGATTGCCCAGGGAAATCAGCCCCAGCATTTT; CDR3: CSAIAQGNQPQHF
size: few; V: TRBV6-6; D: -; J: TRBJ2-5; DNA: TGTGCCAGCAGTTATGGCGTCAGAGGGGAGACCCAGTACTTC; CDR3: CASSYGVRGETQYF
size: -; V: TRBV20-1; D: TRBD2; J: TRBJ2-1; DNA: TGCAGTGTCCGTGCTAGCGGGGTGAACAATGAGCAGTTCTTC; CDR3: CSVRASGVNNEQFF
size: -; V: TRBV7-2; D: -; J: TRBJ2-1; DNA: TGTGCCAGCAGCTTAAGCCCGGGGCTCGCCAATGAGCAGTTCTTC; CDR3: CASSLSPGLANEQFF
size: -; V: TRBV2; D: -; J: TRBJ2-7; DNA: TGTGCCAGCAGTCCTACCGGGACACCCAGCCGGTACGAGCAGTACTTC; CDR3: CASSPTGTPSRYEQYF
size: few; V: TRBV4-2; D: -; J: TRBJ2-7; DNA: TGTGCCAGCAGCCAAGATCAAGGGGGGGGGTCCTACGAGCAGTACTTC; CDR3: CASSQDQGGGSYEQYF
size: -; V: TRBV4-1; D: -; J: TRBJ2-7; DNA: TGCGCCAGCAGCCAATATCTCACAGGCGCCGAGCAGTACTTC; CDR3: CASSQYLTGAEQYF